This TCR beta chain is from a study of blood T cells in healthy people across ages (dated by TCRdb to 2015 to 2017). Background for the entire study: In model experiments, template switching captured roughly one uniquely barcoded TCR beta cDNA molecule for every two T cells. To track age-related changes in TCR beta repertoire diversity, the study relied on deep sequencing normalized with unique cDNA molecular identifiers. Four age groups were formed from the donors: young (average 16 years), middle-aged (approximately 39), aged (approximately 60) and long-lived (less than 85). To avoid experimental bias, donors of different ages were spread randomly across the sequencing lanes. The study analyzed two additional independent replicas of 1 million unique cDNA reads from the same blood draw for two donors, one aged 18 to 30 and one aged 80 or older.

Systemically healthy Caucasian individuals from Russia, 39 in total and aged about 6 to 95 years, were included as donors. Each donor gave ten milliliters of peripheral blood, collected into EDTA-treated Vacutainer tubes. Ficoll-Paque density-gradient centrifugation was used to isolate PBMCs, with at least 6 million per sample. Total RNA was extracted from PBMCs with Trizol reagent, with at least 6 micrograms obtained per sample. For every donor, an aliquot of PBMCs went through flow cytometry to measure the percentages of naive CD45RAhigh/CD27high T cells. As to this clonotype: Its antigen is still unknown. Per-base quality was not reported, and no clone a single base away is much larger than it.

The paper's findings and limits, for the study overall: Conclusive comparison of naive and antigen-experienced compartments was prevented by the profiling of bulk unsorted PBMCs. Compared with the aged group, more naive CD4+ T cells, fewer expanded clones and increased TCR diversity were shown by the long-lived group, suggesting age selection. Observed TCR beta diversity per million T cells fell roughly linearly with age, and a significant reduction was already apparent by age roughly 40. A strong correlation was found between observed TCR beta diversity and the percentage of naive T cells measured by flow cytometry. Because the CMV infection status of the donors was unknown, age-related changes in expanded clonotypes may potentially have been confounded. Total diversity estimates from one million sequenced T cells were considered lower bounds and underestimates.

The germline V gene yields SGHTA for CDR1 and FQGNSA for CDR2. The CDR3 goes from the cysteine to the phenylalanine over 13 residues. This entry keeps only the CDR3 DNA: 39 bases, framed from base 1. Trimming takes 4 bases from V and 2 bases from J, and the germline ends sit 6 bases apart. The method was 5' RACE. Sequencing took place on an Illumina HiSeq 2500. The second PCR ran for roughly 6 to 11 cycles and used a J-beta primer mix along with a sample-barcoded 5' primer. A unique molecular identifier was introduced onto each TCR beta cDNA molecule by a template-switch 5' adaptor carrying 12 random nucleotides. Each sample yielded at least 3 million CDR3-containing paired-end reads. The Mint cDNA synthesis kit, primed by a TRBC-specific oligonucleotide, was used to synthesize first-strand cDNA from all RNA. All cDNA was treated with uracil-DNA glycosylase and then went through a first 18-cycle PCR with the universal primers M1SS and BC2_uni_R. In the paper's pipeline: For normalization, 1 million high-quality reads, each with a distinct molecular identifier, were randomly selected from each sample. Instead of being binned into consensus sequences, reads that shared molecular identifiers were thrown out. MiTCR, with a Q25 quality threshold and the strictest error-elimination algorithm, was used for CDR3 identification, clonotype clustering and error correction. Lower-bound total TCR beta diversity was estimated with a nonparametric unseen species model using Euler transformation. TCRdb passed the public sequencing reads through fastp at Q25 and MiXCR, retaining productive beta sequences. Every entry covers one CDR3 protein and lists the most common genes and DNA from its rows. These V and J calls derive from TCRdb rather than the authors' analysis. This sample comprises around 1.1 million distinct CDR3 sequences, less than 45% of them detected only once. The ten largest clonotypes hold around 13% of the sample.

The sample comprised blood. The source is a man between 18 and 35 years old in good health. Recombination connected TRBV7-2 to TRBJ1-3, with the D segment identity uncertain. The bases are TGTGCCAGCAGCTCCCTCCCTGGAAACACCATATATTTT. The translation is CASSSLPGNTIYF.